What follows are 20 T cell receptor beta chains derived from one specimen sequenced in a study of blood T cell repertoires in COVID-19. Measured with immunoSEQ multiplex PCR; TCRdb has only the in-frame clones, and not every one. The data show about 200,000 clones, about 88% seen once. Sequenced sample: peripheral blood. These receptors all come from a man between 18 and 29 years old with active or convalescent COVID-19.

The chain joins TRBV10-2 to TRBJ1-1; weak D call: TRBD1 (6 bases). CDR3 length: 13 residues. V was clipped by 3 bases and J by 4 bases, with 9 bases between them. Germline values: CDR1 WSHSY, CDR2 SAAADI. Here the CDR3 reads CASSEQGGTEAFF. The DNA of the CDR3 is TGCGCCAGCAGTGAACAAGGGGGCACTGAAGCTTTCTTT.

The J gene is TRBJ1-1, the V gene TRBV12-3 or TRBV12-4; D not resolved. Trimming left V 5 bases short and J 5 bases short, with 12 bases between. The CDR3 is 13 residues long. This chain's CDR3 is CASSLSGRTEAFF. CDR3 nucleotide sequence: TGTGCCAGCAGTCTAAGCGGGAGGACTGAAGCTTTCTTT.

The genes are TRBV20-1 and TRBJ2-5; 8 bases map to TRBD2. The CDR3 loop spans 14 amino acids. The ends lost 3 bases at V and 2 bases at J; junction bases unmatched: 5. Per the germline V gene, CDR1 is DFQATT and CDR2 is SNEGSKA (reference sequence). The CDR3 nucleotides are TGCAGTGCTAGTCTGGGACTAGGGCAAGAGACCCAGTACTTC. Translation: CSASLGLGQETQYF.

The rearrangement joins TRBV30 to TRBJ2-1; 9 bases are a match to TRBD2. This CDR3 has 19 residues. Trimming cost V 8 bases and J 2 bases; bases outside gene matches: 22. Germline loops: CDR1 GTSNPN, CDR2 SVGIG (reference sequence). The CDR3 DNA follows: TGTGCCGGGGTTGGGGTTGCGGGGGGGCTGATAGCGACCTACAATGAGCAGTTCTTC. Amino acid sequence: CAGVGVAGGLIATYNEQFF.

The chain couples TRBV5-1 to TRBJ2-1; 10 bases are shared with TRBD2. The germline V gene has CDR1 SGHRS and CDR2 YFSETQ. This CDR3 region has 19 residues. Trimming cost V 1 base and J 0 bases; bases outside gene matches: 10. CDR3 loop: CASSLRVAGGISSYNEQFF. CDR3 in DNA: TGCGCCAGCAGCTTGAGGGTAGCGGGAGGCATTAGCTCCTACAATGAGCAGTTCTTC.

This chain uses TRBV3-1 (or the pseudogene TRBV3-2) with TRBJ2-3; TRBD2 matches at 11 bases. With V trimmed by 4 bases and J by 0 bases, 3 bases remained unmatched. The CDR3 is 16 amino acids. CDR1 is LGHDT, CDR2 YNNKEL, per germline (reference sequence). CDR3 sequence (DNA): TGTGCCAGCAGCCCCGGACTAGCGGGTAGCACAGATACGCAGTATTTT. It translates to CASSPGLAGSTDTQYF.

The chain couples TRBV7-8 to TRBJ2-1; a weak D match, TRBD1 (6 bases). The length of the CDR3 is 14 residues. V lost 4 bases and J 6 bases, leaving 13 bases between the germline ends. Germline loops: CDR1 SGHVS, CDR2 FQNEAQ. CDR3 nucleotides: TGTGCCAGCAGCTCCGACAGGCCATCCAATGAGCAGTTCTTC. Its protein is CASSSDRPSNEQFF. Full variable domain (outside the CDR3, taken from reference TRBV7-8 and TRBJ2-1): GAGVSQSPRYKVAKRGQDVALRCDPISGHVSLFWYQQALGQGPEFLTYFQNEAQLDKSGLPSDRFFAERPEGSVSTLKIQRTQQEDSAVYLCASSSDRPSNEQFFGPGTRLTVL.

This chain uses TRBV12-3 or TRBV12-4 with TRBJ1-2; D is ambiguous. The V end lost 2 bases, the J end lost 7 bases, and 11 bases lay between the germline ends. The CDR3 consists of 13 residues. The DNA for the CDR3 is TGTGCCAGCAGTTTAAGTAATGAGGCTGGCTACACCTTC. It yields the protein CASSLSNEAGYTF.

This chain connects TRBV4-3 to TRBJ2-2; no reliable D call. The CDR3 is made up of 14 amino acids. Germline CDR1 reads LGHNA; CDR2 reads YSLEER. V was trimmed by 0 bases and J by 1 base, leaving 3 bases between them. The CDR3, as DNA: TGCGCCAGCAGCCAAGACAGGAACACCGGGGAGCTGTTTTTT. Translating gives CASSQDRNTGELFF.

With respect to this clone: This same CDR3 is encoded by further DNA sequences in the sample. The chain recombines TRBV3-1 (or the pseudogene TRBV3-2) with TRBJ1-1, with D maybe TRBD1 (5 bases). The CDR3 is made up of 13 amino acids. Trimming cost V 2 bases and J 5 bases, with 9 bases left between them. Germline-derived CDR1 and CDR2 are LGHDT and YNNKEL (reference sequence). CDR3: CASSQQGGTEAFF. CDR3 nucleotide sequence: TGTGCCAGCAGCCAACAGGGTGGGACTGAAGCTTTCTTT.

The CDR3 sequence is CAITNGLAVLNEQFF. DNA for the CDR3: TGTGCCATCACCAATGGACTAGCGGTTCTCAATGAGCAGTTCTTC. V and J are TRBV10-3 and TRBJ2-1; TRBD2 matches at 10 bases. This CDR3 region has 15 residues. V was clipped by 7 bases and J by 6 bases; unmatched bases: 9. Germline-derived CDR1 and CDR2 are ENHRY and SYGVKD.

The chain is built from TRBV7-3 and TRBJ2-2, with TRBD2 as a possible D gene (6 bases). Germline CDR1 reads SGHTA; CDR2 reads FQGTGA. V gave up 5 bases and J gave up 0 bases, with 10 bases separating them. This CDR3 is 15 amino acids long. CDR3 sequence (DNA): TGTGCCAGCAGCGCGGGACCCGCGAACACCGGGGAGCTGTTTTTT. Translating it yields CASSAGPANTGELFF.

This chain links TRBV10-3 with TRBJ1-1; tentatively, D is TRBD1 (5 bases). The germline V gene encodes CDR1 ENHRY and CDR2 SYGVKD. V lost 2 bases, J lost 1 base, and 5 bases lay in between. The CDR3 loop spans 13 amino acids. The CDR3 DNA reads as TGTGCCATCAGTGAGCAGGGGAACACTGAAGCTTTCTTT. Amino acid sequence: CAISEQGNTEAFF.

On this clone: Other DNA sequences within the sample encode an identical CDR3. This chain uses TRBV12-3 or TRBV12-4 with TRBJ1-2; no clear D gene. The V and J ends lost 3 bases and 8 bases respectively, with 7 bases between them. The CDR3 length is 11 residues. The DNA of the CDR3 is TGTGCCAGCAGTTTGGGCGGGGGCTACACCTTC. This gives the protein CASSLGGGYTF.

The chain joins TRBV7-2 to TRBJ2-3; 14 bases line up with TRBD2. The ends lost 1 base at V and 4 bases at J; junction bases unmatched: 7. In germline, CDR1 is SGHTA, CDR2 FQGNSA. CDR3 length: 18 residues. The CDR3 region has the DNA TGTGCCAGCAGCTTAGTAGGGGGACTAGCGGGAGTTCCAGATACGCAGTATTTT. Translated: CASSLVGGLAGVPDTQYF.

The chain links TRBV3-1 (or the pseudogene TRBV3-2) to TRBJ1-2; 9 bases align to TRBD1. The CDR3 contains 12 residues. V was pared by 6 bases and J by 6 bases, with 2 bases of the junction left unmatched. Per the germline V gene, CDR1 is LGHDT and CDR2 is YNNKEL (reference sequence). CDR3 sequence reads: CASRGQGDGYTF. The CDR3 nucleotides are TGTGCCAGCAGGGGACAGGGAGATGGCTACACCTTC.

The rearrangement links TRBV14 to TRBJ2-7; 9 nucleotides line up with TRBD2. CDR1 is SGHDN and CDR2 is FVKESK in the germline V gene. The CDR3 has 16 amino acids. The J segment lost 4 bases and the V segment lost 0 bases, leaving 7 bases of the junction unmatched. CDR3 in amino acids: CASSQDQGTSLYEQYF. CDR3 nucleotide sequence: TGTGCCAGCAGCCAAGATCAAGGGACTAGCTTATACGAGCAGTACTTC.

This clone was observed a single time. This chain joins TRBV5-4 and TRBJ2-4; maybe TRBD2 (6 bases). The germline gives CDR1 SGHNT, CDR2 YYREEE (reference sequence). Trimming removed 4 bases from V and 5 bases from J, with 7 bases in between. The CDR3 is made up of 12 amino acids. The CDR3 reads CASSREQNIQYF. As DNA, the CDR3 is TGTGCCAGCAGCCGGGAGCAAAACATTCAGTACTTC.

The chain is built from TRBV29-1 and TRBJ2-7; 9 bases align to TRBD1. The CDR3 totals 14 residues. The J segment lost 4 bases and the V segment lost 4 bases, leaving 8 bases of the junction unmatched. Germline CDR1 SQVTM, CDR2 ANQGSEA. CDR3 coding DNA: TGCAGCGTTGCGGACAGGGGTATTAAGTACGAGCAGTACTTC. It encodes CSVADRGIKYEQYF.

This clone turned up a few times. This chain connects TRBV6-5 to TRBJ1-4; 8 positions agree with TRBD1. V lost 10 bases, J lost 6 bases, and 7 bases stayed unmatched. Germline V gives CDR1 MNHEY, CDR2 SVGAGI. The CDR3 extends over 13 amino acids. The CDR3: CATRQGTDEKLFF. The CDR3 DNA is TGTGCCACCCGACAGGGGACAGATGAAAAACTGTTTTTT.